A single sample is the source of the 16 T cell receptor beta chains below, sequenced in a study of long-term antiretroviral therapy in people with HIV. The authors ran the immunoSEQ assay, v3.0, at survey level. TCRdb's table, derived via immunoSEQ multiplex PCR, lists solely in-frame clones and lacks some. The table includes 25,000 to 30,000 clones, approximately 93% detected once. Sequences were derived from unsorted PBMCs, sampled around 6.5 years after starting antiretroviral therapy. All receptors derive from a middle-aged woman with HIV.

The gene calls are TRBV7-2 and TRBJ2-4, with TRBD2 matching 13 bases. Losses at the gene ends were 1 base for V and 0 bases for J; bases not matched to a gene: 6. The length of the CDR3 is 19 residues. The V gene's germline CDR1 is SGHTA and CDR2 FQGNSA. The CDR3 DNA is TGTGCCAGCAGCTTAGTGCGACTAGCGGGGGGACTAGCCAAAAACATTCAGTACTTC. This gives the protein CASSLVRLAGGLAKNIQYF.

CDR3 loop: CASRTDRYQPQHF. As DNA, the CDR3 is TGTGCCAGCAGGACGGACAGATATCAGCCCCAGCATTTT. This chain connects TRBV6-5 to TRBJ1-5, with D perhaps TRBD1 (6 bases). V was trimmed by 6 bases and J by 5 bases, leaving 11 bases between them. There are 13 residues in the CDR3. Germline V gene sequence: CDR1 MNHEY, CDR2 SVGAGI.

This chain links TRBV7-9 with TRBJ2-3, with 9 positions matching TRBD1. V lost 3 bases and J lost 3; bases outside the gene matches: 4. Germline V gene lookup returns CDR1 SEHNR and CDR2 FQNEAQ (reference sequence). This CDR3 contains 15 residues. Here the CDR3 reads CASSFPGQGTDTQYF. The CDR3, as DNA: TGTGCCAGCAGCTTCCCGGGACAGGGAACAGATACGCAGTATTTT.

The chain has TRBV11-2 and TRBJ2-2, with D perhaps TRBD1 or TRBD2 (5 bases each). Trimming pared 4 bases from V and 2 bases from J, leaving 20 bases between. This CDR3 has 18 residues. Germline V gene sequence: CDR1 SGHAT, CDR2 FQNNGV. The CDR3 loop reads CASSSQEVYRSNTGELFF. CDR3 nucleotide sequence: TGTGCCAGCAGCTCACAGGAGGTATACAGGAGTAACACCGGGGAGCTGTTTTTT.

This chain joins TRBV25-1 and TRBJ2-7; tentative D call: TRBD1 (6 bases). Germline loops: CDR1 MGHDK, CDR2 SYGVNS. The CDR3 is made up of 15 amino acids. V shed 3 bases and J shed 6 bases, with 18 bases lying between them. CDR3 DNA: TGTGCCAGCAGTGATACGGGACAACCAAGGGGCGAGCAGTACTTC. It translates to CASSDTGQPRGEQYF.

This clone was detected a few times. The chain recombines TRBV6-1 with TRBJ1-5, with D unclear. Germline CDR1 reads MNHNS; CDR2 reads SASEGT. The CDR3 is made up of 18 amino acids. With 3 bases removed from V and 4 bases from J, the gap between germline ends came to 22 bases. The CDR3 DNA is TGTGCCAGCAGTGAGAGTCTTGGACTCAGGCTGGGGAATCAGCCCCAGCATTTT. This gives the protein CASSESLGLRLGNQPQHF.

The chain employs TRBV4-1 and TRBJ1-3; D gene unclear. The V end was cut by 0 bases, the J end by 0 bases, with 12 bases between. CDR1 and CDR2 from the germline V gene are MGHRA and YSYEKL. The CDR3 covers 17 residues. In nucleotides, the CDR3 is TGCGCCAGCAGCCAAGATAGCGCCGACTACTCTGGAAACACCATATATTTT. Translating it yields CASSQDSADYSGNTIYF.

The chain employs TRBV7-8 and TRBJ2-7; D remains unclear. Trimming shortened V by 5 bases and J by 3 bases, and 11 bases separated the two germline ends. The CDR3 sequence is 13 residues long. The germline V gene has CDR1 SGHVS and CDR2 FQNEAQ. CDR3 amino acids: CASSVRAHYEQYF. In DNA form, the CDR3 reads TGTGCCAGCAGCGTCCGAGCACACTACGAGCAGTACTTC. Combining the CDR3 with reference TRBV7-8 and TRBJ2-7 gives the whole variable domain GAGVSQSPRYKVAKRGQDVALRCDPISGHVSLFWYQQALGQGPEFLTYFQNEAQLDKSGLPSDRFFAERPEGSVSTLKIQRTQQEDSAVYLCASSVRAHYEQYFGPGTRLTVT.

The sample holds one count of this clone. The CDR3: CASSPGPGMAGELFF. The DNA of the CDR3 is TGTGCCAGCAGCCCGGGACCCGGGATGGCCGGGGAGCTGTTTTTT. The chain recombines TRBV7-2 with TRBJ2-2; the D gene could be TRBD1 or TRBD2 (5 bases each). In germline, CDR1 is SGHTA, CDR2 FQGNSA. V was pared by 5 bases and J by 6 bases, with 16 bases between. The CDR3 totals 15 residues.

The V gene is TRBV5-6, the J gene TRBJ1-3; 8 bases are a match to TRBD1. The CDR3 covers 15 residues. The ends lost 4 bases at V and 5 bases at J; junction bases unmatched: 8. Germline V lookup: CDR1 SGHDT, CDR2 YYEEEE. CDR3 amino acids: CASSLMDRVRNTIYF. The CDR3 DNA is TGTGCCAGCAGCCTGATGGACAGGGTTAGAAACACCATATATTTT.

V is TRBV7-9 and J is TRBJ2-7; a possible D gene is TRBD1 (6 bases). Trimming pared 1 base from V and 0 bases from J, leaving 10 bases between. The CDR3 covers 15 residues. CDR1 SEHNR and CDR2 FQNEAQ come from the germline V gene (reference sequence). The CDR3 sequence is CASSLGQARSYEQYF. In nucleotides, the CDR3 is TGTGCCAGCAGCTTAGGACAGGCACGCTCCTACGAGCAGTACTTC.

The chain employs TRBV7-9 and TRBJ1-6; D not resolved. Germline lookup yields CDR1 SEHNR and CDR2 FQNEAQ (reference sequence). Trimming took off 8 bases at V and 3 bases at J, with 14 bases between the two ends. This CDR3 has 15 amino acids. CDR3 in amino acids: CASSAGTLYNSPLHF. The CDR3 nucleotides are TGTGCCAGCTCGGCGGGTACACTCTATAATTCACCCCTCCACTTT.

The CDR3 is CASSLLGPDTQYGYTF. The CDR3 DNA is TGTGCCAGCAGTCTCCTCGGACCTGATACACAGTATGGCTACACCTTC. The rearrangement links TRBV6-6 to TRBJ1-2; no clear D. V lost 5 bases to trimming and J lost 5 bases, with 21 bases between them. The CDR3 totals 16 residues. Looked up from germline, CDR1 is MNHNY and CDR2 is SVGAGI (reference sequence).

The chain recombines TRBV4-1 with TRBJ2-1, with 7 bases aligning to TRBD1. V was pared by 5 bases and J by 1 base, with 8 bases of the junction left unmatched. The CDR3 has 16 residues. Looked up from germline, CDR1 is MGHRA and CDR2 is YSYEKL. CDR3 loop: CASSSRGRGSYNEQFF. The CDR3 DNA sequence: TGCGCCAGCAGCTCAAGGGGGCGCGGTTCCTACAATGAGCAGTTCTTC.

The DNA of the CDR3 is TGTGCCAGTAGTACCACGGGGCGGGAGACCCAGTACTTC. Translating it yields CASSTTGRETQYF. V usage is TRBV19 and J usage is TRBJ2-5; D may match TRBD1 or TRBD2 (5 bases each). Per the germline V gene, CDR1 is LNHDA and CDR2 is SQIVND (reference sequence). CDR3 length equals 13 residues. V lost 4 bases, J lost 5 bases, and 11 bases lay in between.

The chain couples TRBV29-1 to TRBJ2-4; possible D gene TRBD1, 7 bases. Trimming shortened V by 6 bases and J by 2 bases, and 17 bases separated the two germline ends. The CDR3 totals 15 residues. Germline V lookup: CDR1 SQVTM, CDR2 ANQGSEA. This chain's CDR3 is CSVAGQLGTKNIQYF. The CDR3 DNA reads TGCAGCGTGGCGGGACAGCTGGGGACCAAAAACATTCAGTACTTC.